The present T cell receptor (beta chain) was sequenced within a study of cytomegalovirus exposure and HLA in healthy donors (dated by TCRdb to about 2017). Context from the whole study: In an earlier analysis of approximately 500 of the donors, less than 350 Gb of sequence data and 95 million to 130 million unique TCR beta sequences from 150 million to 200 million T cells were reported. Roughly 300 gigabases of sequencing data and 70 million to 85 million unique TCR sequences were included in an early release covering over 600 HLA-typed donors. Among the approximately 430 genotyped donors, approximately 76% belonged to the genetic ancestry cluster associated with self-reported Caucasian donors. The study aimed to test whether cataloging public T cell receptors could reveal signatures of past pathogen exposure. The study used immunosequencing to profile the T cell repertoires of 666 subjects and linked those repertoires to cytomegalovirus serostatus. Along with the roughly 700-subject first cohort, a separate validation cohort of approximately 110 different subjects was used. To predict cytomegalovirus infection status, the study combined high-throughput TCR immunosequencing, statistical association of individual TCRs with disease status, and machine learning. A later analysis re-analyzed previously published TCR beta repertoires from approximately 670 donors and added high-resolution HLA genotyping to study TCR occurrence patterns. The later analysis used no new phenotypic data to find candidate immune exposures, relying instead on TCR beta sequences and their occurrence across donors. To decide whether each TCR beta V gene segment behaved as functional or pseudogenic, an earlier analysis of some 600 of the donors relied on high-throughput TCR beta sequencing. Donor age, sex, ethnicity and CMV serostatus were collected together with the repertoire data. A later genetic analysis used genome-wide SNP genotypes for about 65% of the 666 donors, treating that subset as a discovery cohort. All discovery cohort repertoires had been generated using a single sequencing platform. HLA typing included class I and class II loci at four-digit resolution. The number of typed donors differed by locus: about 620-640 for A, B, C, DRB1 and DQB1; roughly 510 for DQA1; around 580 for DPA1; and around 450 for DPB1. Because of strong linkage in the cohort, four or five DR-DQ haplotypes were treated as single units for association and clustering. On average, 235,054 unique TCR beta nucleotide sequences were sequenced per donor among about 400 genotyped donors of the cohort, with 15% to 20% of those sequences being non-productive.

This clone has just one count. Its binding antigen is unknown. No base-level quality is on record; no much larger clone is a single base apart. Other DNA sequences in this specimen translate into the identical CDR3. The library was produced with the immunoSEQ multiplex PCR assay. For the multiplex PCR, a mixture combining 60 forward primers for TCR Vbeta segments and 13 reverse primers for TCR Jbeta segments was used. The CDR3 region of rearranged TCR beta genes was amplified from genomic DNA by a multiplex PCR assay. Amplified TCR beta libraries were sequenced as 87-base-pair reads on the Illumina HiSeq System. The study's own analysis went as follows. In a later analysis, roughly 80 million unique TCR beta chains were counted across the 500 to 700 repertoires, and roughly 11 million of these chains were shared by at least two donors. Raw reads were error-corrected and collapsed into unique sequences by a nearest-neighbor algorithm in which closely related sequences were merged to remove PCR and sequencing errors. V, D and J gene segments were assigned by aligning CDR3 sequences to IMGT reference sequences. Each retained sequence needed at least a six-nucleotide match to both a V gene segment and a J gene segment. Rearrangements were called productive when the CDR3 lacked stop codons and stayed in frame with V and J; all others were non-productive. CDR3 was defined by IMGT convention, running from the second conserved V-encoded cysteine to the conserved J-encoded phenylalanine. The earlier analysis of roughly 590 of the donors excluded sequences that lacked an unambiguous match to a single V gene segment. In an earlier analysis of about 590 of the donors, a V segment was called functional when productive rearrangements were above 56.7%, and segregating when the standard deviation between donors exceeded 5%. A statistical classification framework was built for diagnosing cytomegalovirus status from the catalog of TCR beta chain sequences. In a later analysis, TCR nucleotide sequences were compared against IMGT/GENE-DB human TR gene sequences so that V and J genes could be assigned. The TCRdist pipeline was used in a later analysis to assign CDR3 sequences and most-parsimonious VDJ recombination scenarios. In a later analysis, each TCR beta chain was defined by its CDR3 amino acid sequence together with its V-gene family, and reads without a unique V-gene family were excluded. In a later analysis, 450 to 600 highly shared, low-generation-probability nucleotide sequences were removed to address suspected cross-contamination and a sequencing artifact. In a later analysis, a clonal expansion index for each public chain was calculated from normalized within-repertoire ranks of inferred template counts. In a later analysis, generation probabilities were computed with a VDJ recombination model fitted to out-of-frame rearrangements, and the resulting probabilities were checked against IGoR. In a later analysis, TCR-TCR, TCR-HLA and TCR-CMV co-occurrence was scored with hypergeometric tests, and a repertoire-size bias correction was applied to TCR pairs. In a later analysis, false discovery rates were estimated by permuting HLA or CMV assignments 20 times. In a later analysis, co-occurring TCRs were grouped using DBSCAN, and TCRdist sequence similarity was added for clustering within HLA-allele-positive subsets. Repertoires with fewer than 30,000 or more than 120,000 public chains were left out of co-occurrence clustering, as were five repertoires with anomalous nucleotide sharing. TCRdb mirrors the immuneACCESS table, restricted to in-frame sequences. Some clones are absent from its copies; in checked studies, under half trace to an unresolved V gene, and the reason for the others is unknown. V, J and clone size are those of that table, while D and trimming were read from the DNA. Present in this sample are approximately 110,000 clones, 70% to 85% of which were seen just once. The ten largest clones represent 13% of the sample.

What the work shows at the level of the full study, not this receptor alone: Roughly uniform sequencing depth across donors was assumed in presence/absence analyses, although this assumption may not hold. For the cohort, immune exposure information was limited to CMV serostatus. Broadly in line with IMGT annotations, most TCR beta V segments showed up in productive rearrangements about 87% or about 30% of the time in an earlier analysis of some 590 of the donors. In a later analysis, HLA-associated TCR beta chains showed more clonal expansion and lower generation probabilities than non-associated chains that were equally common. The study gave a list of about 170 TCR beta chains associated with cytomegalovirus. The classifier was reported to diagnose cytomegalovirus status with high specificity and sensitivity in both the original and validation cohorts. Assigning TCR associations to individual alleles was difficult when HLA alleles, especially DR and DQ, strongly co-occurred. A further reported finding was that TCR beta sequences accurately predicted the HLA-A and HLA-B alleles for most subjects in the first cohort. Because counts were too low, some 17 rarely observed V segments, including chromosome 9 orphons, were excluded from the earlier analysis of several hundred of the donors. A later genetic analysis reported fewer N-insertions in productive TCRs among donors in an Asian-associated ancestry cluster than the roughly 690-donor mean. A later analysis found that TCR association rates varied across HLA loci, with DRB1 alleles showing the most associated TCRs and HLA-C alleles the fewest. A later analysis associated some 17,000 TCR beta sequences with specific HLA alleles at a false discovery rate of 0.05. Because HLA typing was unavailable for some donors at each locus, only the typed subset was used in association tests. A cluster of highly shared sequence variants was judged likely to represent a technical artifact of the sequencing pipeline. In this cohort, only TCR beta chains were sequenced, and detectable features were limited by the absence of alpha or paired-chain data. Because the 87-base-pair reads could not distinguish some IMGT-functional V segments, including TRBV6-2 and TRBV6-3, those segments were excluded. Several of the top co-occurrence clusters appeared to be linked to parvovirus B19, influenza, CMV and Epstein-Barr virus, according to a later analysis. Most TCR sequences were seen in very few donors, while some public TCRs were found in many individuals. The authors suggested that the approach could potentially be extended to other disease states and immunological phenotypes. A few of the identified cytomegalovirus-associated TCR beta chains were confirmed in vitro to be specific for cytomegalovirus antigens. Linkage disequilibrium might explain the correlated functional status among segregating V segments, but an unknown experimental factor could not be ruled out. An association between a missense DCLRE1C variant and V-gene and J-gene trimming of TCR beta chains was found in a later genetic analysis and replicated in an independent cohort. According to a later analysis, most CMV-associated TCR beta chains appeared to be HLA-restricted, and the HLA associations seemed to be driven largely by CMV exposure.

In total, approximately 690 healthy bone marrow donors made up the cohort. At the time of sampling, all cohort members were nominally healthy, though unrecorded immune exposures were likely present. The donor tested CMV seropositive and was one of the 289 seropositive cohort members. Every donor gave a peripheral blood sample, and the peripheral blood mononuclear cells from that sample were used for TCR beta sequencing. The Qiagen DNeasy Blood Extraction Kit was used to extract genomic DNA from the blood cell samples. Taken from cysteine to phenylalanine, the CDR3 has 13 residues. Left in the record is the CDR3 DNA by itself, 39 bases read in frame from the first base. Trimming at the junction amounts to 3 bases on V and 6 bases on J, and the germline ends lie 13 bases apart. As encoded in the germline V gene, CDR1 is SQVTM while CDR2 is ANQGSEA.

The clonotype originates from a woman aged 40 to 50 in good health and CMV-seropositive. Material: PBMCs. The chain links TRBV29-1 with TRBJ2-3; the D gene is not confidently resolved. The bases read TGCAGCGTTGACAGTTTTCAGGCGGATACGCAGTATTTT. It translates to CSVDSFQADTQYF.